This TCR beta chain was recorded in a study of CD4+ T cells in melanoma. Some clones are missing from TCRdb's copy, which holds only in-frame ones; the method was immunoSEQ multiplex PCR. The top ten clones hold about 23% of a sample with around 6,500 clones, approximately 70% of them seen once. V shed 8 bases and J shed 2 bases, with 9 bases lying between them. The CDR3 loop spans 12 amino acids. Per the germline V gene, CDR1 is KGHSH and CDR2 is LQKENI. The sequence was collected from a human donor with melanoma. The genes are TRBV18 and TRBJ1-2; no clear D. Sequenced: cells from a culture (not recorded whether cultured in vitro). In nucleotides, the CDR3 is TGTGCCAGCCAGGAGGGAAACTATGGCTACACCTTC. Translated: CASQEGNYGYTF.